This is a list of T cell receptor beta chains from one sample in a study of Ad26.COV2.S vaccination and SARS-CoV-2 variants. Sequencing used immunoSEQ multiplex PCR; TCRdb keeps in-frame clones, though not all of them. The table lists roughly 350,000 clones, 75% to 90% of them singletons, with 5% in the top ten. This specimen consisted of peripheral blood, obtained in a trial of Ad26.COV2.S vaccine versus placebo. These receptors were collected from a person between 18 and 60 years old who received the Ad26.COV2.S COVID-19 vaccine or a placebo. Both conserved end residues are part of each CDR3. A D gene is named only where the DNA matches it firmly. A clone size is listed for some rows: how often the clone was seen (once, few, many), or a class if it is expanded.

NA	TRBV19	TRBJ2-1	TRBD2	TGTGCCAGTAGTATAGCTGGTAGCGGGAGGGCCAGATTGGTCAATGAGCAGTTCTTC	CASSIAGSGRARLVNEQFF
NA	TRBV4-3	TRBJ2-7	NA	TGCGCCAGCAGCCAAGATCCCGGGATCAGCTCCTACGAGCAGTACTTC	CASSQDPGISSYEQYF
once	TRBV11-2	TRBJ2-3	NA	TGTGCCAGCAGCTTGGACAGATCTGGCACAGATACGCAGTATTTT	CASSLDRSGTDTQYF
once	TRBV19	TRBJ1-5	NA	TGTGCCAGTAGTCACCAGGGGTTCGGTCAGCCCCAGCATTTT	CASSHQGFGQPQHF
NA	TRBV6-6	TRBJ1-5	NA	TGTGCCAGCAGCGAATTGCGGCGGAATCAGCCCCAGCATTTT	CASSELRRNQPQHF
once	TRBV11-2	TRBJ1-2	NA	TGTGCCAGCAGCTTAGGGCAAGGCATTGGCTACACCTTC	CASSLGQGIGYTF
NA	TRBV19	TRBJ1-2	NA	TGTGCCAGTAGTATAGGGCAGGAAGGCTACACCTTC	CASSIGQEGYTF
NA	TRBV4-1	TRBJ1-1	NA	TGCGCCAGCGCTGGACAAATAGATAACACGGGGGCTTTCTTT	CASAGQIDNTGAFF
NA	TRBV5-1	TRBJ2-7	NA	TGCGCCAGCAGCTTGGCCGACGGGTCCTACGAGCAGTACTTC	CASSLADGSYEQYF
NA	TRBV5-1	TRBJ1-2	TRBD1	TGCGCCAGCAGCCCATACGACAGGGATTCTAACTATGGCTACACCTTC	CASSPYDRDSNYGYTF
NA	TRBV6-6	TRBJ1-4	NA	TGTGCCAGCAGTTACGGGGGAACTAATGAAAAACTGTTTTTT	CASSYGGTNEKLFF
NA	TRBV14	TRBJ1-1	NA	TGTGCCAGCAGCCAACTCAGCTGGATGAACACTGAAGCTTTCTTT	CASSQLSWMNTEAFF
NA	TRBV3-1/TRBV3-2	TRBJ2-1	NA	TGTGCCAGCAGCCAAGACGTAGGGTACAATGAGCAGTTCTTC	CASSQDVGYNEQFF